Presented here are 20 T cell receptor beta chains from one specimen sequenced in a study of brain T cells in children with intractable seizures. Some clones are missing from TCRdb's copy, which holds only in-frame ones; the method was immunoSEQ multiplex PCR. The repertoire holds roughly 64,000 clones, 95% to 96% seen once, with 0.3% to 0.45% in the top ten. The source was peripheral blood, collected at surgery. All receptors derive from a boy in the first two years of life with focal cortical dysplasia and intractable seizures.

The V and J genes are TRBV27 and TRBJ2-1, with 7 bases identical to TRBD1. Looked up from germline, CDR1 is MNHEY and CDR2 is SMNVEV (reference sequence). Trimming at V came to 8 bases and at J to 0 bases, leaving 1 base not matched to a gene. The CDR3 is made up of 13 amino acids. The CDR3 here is CASRDSSYNEQFF. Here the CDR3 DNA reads TGTGCCAGCCGGGACAGCTCCTACAATGAGCAGTTCTTC.

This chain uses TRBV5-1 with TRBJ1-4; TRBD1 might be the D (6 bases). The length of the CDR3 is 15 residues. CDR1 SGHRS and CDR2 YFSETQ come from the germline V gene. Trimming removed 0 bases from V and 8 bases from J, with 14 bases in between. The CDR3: CASSLGVQGWEKLFF. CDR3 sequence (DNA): TGCGCCAGCAGCTTGGGGGTACAGGGCTGGGAAAAACTGTTTTTT.

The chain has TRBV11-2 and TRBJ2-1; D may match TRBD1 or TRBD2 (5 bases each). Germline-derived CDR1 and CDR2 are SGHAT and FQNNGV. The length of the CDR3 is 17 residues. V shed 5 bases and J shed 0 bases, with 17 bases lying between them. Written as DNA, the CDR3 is TGTGCCAGCAGCCCGGAGTTAGGTGGGGGCTCCTACAATGAGCAGTTCTTC. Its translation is CASSPELGGGSYNEQFF.

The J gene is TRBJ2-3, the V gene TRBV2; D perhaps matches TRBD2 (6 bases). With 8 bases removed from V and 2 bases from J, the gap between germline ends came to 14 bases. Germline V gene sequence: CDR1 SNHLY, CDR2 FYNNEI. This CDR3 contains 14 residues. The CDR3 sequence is CASSWRGPTDTQYF. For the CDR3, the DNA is TGTGCCAGCTCTTGGAGGGGCCCCACAGATACGCAGTATTTT.

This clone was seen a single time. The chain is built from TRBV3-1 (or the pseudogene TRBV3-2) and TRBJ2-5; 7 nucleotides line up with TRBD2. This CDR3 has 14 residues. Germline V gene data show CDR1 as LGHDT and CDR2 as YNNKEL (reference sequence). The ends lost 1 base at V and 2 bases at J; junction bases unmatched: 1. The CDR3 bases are TGTGCCAGCAGCCAAGGGCGGGGGCAAGAGACCCAGTACTTC. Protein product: CASSQGRGQETQYF.

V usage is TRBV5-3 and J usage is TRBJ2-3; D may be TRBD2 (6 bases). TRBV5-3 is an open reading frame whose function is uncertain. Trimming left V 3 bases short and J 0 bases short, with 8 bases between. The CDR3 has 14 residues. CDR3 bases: TGTGCCAGAAGCTCCGGGACTAGCACAGATACGCAGTATTTT. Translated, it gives CARSSGTSTDTQYF.

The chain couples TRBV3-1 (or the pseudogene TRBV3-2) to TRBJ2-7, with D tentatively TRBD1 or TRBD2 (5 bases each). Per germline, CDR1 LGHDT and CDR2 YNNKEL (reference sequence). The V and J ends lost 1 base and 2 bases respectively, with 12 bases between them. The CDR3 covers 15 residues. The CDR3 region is CASSQAGTDPYEQYF. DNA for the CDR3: TGTGCCAGCAGCCAAGCCGGGACGGACCCCTACGAGCAGTACTTC.

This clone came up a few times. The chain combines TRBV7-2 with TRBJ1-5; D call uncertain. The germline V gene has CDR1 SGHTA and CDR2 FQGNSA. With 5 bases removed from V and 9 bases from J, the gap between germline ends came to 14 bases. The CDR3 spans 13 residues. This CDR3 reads CASSTVGVSPQHF. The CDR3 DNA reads TGTGCCAGCAGCACGGTCGGGGTATCGCCCCAGCATTTT.

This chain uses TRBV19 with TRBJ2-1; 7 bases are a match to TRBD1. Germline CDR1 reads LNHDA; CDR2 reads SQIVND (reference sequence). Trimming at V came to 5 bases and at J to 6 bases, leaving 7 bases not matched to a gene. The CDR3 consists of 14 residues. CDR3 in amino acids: CASSGDSALNEQFF. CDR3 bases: TGTGCCAGTAGTGGGGACAGTGCCCTCAATGAGCAGTTCTTC.

CDR3 in amino acids: CAIRQTGVSQPQHF. Written as DNA, the CDR3 is TGTGCCATCAGACAAACAGGGGTTAGTCAGCCCCAGCATTTT. The gene calls are TRBV10-3 and TRBJ1-5; 7 nucleotides line up with TRBD1. The CDR3 has 14 amino acids. CDR1 is ENHRY, CDR2 SYGVKD, per germline. V dropped 6 bases and J dropped 6; count of bases not matched to a gene: 8.

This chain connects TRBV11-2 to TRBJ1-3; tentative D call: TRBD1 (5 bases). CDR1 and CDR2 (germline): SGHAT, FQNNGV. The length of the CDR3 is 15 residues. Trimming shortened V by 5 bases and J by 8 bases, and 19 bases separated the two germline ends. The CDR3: CASSPYTGQRDTIYF. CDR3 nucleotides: TGTGCCAGCAGCCCTTATACGGGGCAGAGGGACACCATATATTTT.

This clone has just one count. CDR3 sequence: CASSDASFGTGTQETQYF. CDR3 sequence (DNA): TGTGCCAGCAGTGATGCGTCTTTTGGGACAGGCACCCAAGAGACCCAGTACTTC. The gene calls are TRBV2 and TRBJ2-5, with 8 nucleotides matching TRBD1. Germline CDR1 SNHLY, CDR2 FYNNEI. Trimming removed 3 bases from V and 1 base from J; junction bases left unmatched: 13. This CDR3 has 18 residues.

CDR3 in DNA: TGTGCCAGCAAACTAGCCCGGGGCCCCCGAGGCACCGGGGAGCTGTTTTTT. This sequence encodes CASKLARGPRGTGELFF. The rearrangement links TRBV28 to TRBJ2-2; tentative D call: TRBD2 (6 bases). V was cut by 7 bases and J by 4 bases, with 22 bases left in between. Germline V gives CDR1 MDHEN, CDR2 SYDVKM. The CDR3 consists of 17 residues.

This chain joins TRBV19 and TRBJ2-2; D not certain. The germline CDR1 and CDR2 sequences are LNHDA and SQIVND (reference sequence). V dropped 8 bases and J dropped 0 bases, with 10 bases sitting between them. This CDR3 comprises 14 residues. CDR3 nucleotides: TGTGCCAGTGGTAGGACGGCGAACACCGGGGAGCTGTTTTTT. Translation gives CASGRTANTGELFF. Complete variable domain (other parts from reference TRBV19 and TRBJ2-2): DGGITQSPKYLFRKEGQNVTLSCEQNLNHDAMYWYRQDPGQGLRLIYYSQIVNDFQKGDIAEGYSVSREKKESFPLTVTSAQKNPTAFYLCASGRTANTGELFFGEGSRLTVL.

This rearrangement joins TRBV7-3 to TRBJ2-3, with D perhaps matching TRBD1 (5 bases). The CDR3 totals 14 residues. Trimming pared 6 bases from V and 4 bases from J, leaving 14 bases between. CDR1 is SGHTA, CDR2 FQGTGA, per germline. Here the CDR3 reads CASSGLKGSDTQYF. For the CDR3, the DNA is TGTGCCAGCAGTGGTCTCAAGGGGTCAGATACGCAGTATTTT.

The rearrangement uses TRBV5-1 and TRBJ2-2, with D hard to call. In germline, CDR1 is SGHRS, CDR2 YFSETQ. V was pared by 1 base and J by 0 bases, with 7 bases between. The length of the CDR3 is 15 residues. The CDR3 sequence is CASSLFAANTGELFF. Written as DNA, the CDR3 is TGCGCCAGCAGCTTGTTCGCAGCGAACACCGGGGAGCTGTTTTTT. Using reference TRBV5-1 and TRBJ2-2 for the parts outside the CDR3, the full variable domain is KAGVTQTPRYLIKTRGQQVTLSCSPISGHRSVSWYQQTPGQGLQFLFEYFSETQRNKGNFPGRFSGRQFSNSRSEMNVSTLELGDSALYLCASSLFAANTGELFFGEGSRLTVL.

The CDR3 DNA reads as TGTGCCAGCAGCCCGGACAGGAATGAAAAACTGTTTTTT. Its protein is CASSPDRNEKLFF. The V gene is TRBV3-1 (or the pseudogene TRBV3-2), the J gene TRBJ1-4, with 7 bases fitting TRBD1. Germline values: CDR1 LGHDT, CDR2 YNNKEL (reference sequence). There are 13 residues in the CDR3. Trimming at V came to 4 bases and at J to 5 bases, leaving 1 base not matched to a gene.

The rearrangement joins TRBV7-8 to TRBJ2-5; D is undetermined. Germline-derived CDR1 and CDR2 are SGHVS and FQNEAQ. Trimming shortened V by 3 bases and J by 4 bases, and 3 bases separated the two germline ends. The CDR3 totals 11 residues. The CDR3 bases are TGTGCCAGCAGCTTTCGAGAGACCCAGTACTTC. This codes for CASSFRETQYF.

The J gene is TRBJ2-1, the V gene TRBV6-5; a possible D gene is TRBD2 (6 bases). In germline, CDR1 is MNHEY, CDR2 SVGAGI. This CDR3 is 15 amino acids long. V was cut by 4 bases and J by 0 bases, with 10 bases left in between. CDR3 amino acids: CASSLRGLSYNEQFF. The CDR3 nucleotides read TGTGCCAGCAGTTTGAGGGGACTCTCCTACAATGAGCAGTTCTTC.

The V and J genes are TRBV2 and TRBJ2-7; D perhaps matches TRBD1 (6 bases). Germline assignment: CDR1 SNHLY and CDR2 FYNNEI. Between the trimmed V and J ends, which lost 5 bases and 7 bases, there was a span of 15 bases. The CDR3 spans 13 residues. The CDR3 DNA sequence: TGTGCCAGCAGTCTAGGGGCAGGGGAGGAGCAGTACTTC. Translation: CASSLGAGEEQYF.